The 21 T cell receptor beta chains reported below all come from one sample, sequenced in a study of blood T cell repertoires in COVID-19. Here immunoSEQ multiplex PCR was the method, and the copy in TCRdb shows in-frame clones only, minus some. The profile shows about 59,000 clones, about four fifths of them singletons. Specimen: peripheral blood. These receptor sequences come from an elderly woman with active or convalescent COVID-19.

The table lists this clone with a count of one. The chain joins TRBV7-2 to TRBJ1-2; weak D call: TRBD1 (5 bases). Germline V lookup: CDR1 SGHTA, CDR2 FQGNSA. The CDR3 has 17 amino acids. V lost 1 base and J lost 3, with 18 bases in between. CDR3 protein: CASSLEWAGGKDYGYTF. CDR3 DNA: TGTGCCAGCAGCTTAGAATGGGCGGGGGGTAAGGACTATGGCTACACCTTC.

V is TRBV2 and J is TRBJ1-2, with a tentative D call TRBD1 (5 bases). This CDR3 comprises 11 residues. V dropped 6 bases and J dropped 4 bases, with 6 bases sitting between them. The germline gives CDR1 SNHLY, CDR2 FYNNEI. The CDR3 region has the DNA TGTGCCAGCAGCGGGGGCTATGGCTACACCTTC. Translating gives CASSGGYGYTF.

The J gene is TRBJ2-2, the V gene TRBV4-1, with D tentatively TRBD2 (5 bases). The CDR3 contains 15 residues. Trimming stripped 2 bases from V and 6 bases from J, with 13 bases between. Germline CDR1 MGHRA, CDR2 YSYEKL. CDR3: CASSQPGVRAGELFF. CDR3 nucleotides: TGCGCCAGCAGCCAACCCGGGGTACGGGCCGGGGAGCTGTTTTTT.

The chain is built from TRBV7-9 and TRBJ2-3; a possible D gene is TRBD1 (7 bases). The germline gives CDR1 SEHNR, CDR2 FQNEAQ (reference sequence). This CDR3 comprises 15 residues. Trimming cost V 5 bases and J 5 bases, with 17 bases left between them. CDR3 protein: CASSPQGGPGDTQYF. In DNA form, the CDR3 reads TGTGCCAGCAGCCCCCAGGGGGGACCGGGAGATACGCAGTATTTT.

The rearrangement links TRBV5-6 to TRBJ1-1; tentative D call: TRBD1 (5 bases). The length of the CDR3 is 12 residues. Germline loops: CDR1 SGHDT, CDR2 YYEEEE. Trimming removed 4 bases at V and 8 bases at J, with 12 bases between. This CDR3 is CASSLHSGEAFF. CDR3 in DNA: TGTGCCAGCAGCCTTCACTCAGGGGAAGCTTTCTTT.

The rearrangement uses TRBV7-3 and TRBJ1-1; a possible D gene is TRBD1 (5 bases). Trimming stripped 4 bases from V and 5 bases from J, with 17 bases between. Germline V CDR1 and CDR2: SGHTA, FQGTGA. CDR3 size: 15 residues. The CDR3 region has the DNA TGTGCCAGCAGCTCCCAGGGAACAGGAAATACTGAAGCTTTCTTT. Its protein is CASSSQGTGNTEAFF.

V is TRBV27 and J is TRBJ1-1; no reliable D call. The CDR3 contains 11 residues. Germline CDR1 and CDR2: MNHEY and SMNVEV (reference sequence). The ends were cut back, 6 bases at V and 3 bases at J, with 5 bases in the middle. The CDR3 protein is CASSRYTEAFF. As DNA, the CDR3 is TGTGCCAGCAGCCGGTACACTGAAGCTTTCTTT.

V gene TRBV6-2 or TRBV6-3 combines with J gene TRBJ1-2, with TRBD1 matching 7 bases. The CDR3 is 13 amino acids. Germline CDR1 and CDR2: MNHEY and SVGEGT. Germline trimming cut 2 bases from V and 4 bases from J; bases unmatched to any gene: 1. CDR3 sequence (DNA): TGTGCCAGCAGTTACCGACAGGGCTATGGCTACACCTTC. The encoded protein is CASSYRQGYGYTF.

This chain connects TRBV5-1 to TRBJ1-1, with 7 bases identical to TRBD1. The germline CDR1 and CDR2 sequences are SGHRS and YFSETQ. The CDR3 has 13 amino acids. V lost 1 base to trimming and J lost 3 bases; unmatched junction nucleotides: 0. This CDR3 reads CASSLTGDTEAFF. For the CDR3, the DNA is TGCGCCAGCAGCTTGACAGGGGACACTGAAGCTTTCTTT.

The chain couples TRBV18 to TRBJ1-2; 7 nucleotides align to TRBD1. The CDR3 spans 15 residues. Germline lookup yields CDR1 KGHSH and CDR2 LQKENI. Trimming removed 0 bases from V and 0 bases from J; junction bases left unmatched: 1. CDR3 residues: CASSPPDRPNYGYTF. For the CDR3, the DNA is TGTGCCAGCTCACCACCGGACAGGCCTAACTATGGCTACACCTTC.

V usage is TRBV10-3 and J usage is TRBJ2-7, with 12 bases fitting TRBD2. This CDR3 is 15 amino acids long. With V trimmed by 8 bases and J by 4 bases, 9 bases remained unmatched. CDR1 and CDR2 (germline): ENHRY, SYGVKD. The CDR3 region is CAIGGLAGSNYEQYF. The CDR3 DNA reads as TGTGCCATCGGTGGACTAGCGGGGTCTAATTACGAGCAGTACTTC.

This sequence joins TRBV18 and TRBJ2-5; 11 bases line up with TRBD1. V trimming: 3 bases; J trimming: 7 bases; junction bases outside the gene matches: 7. CDR1 and CDR2 from the germline V gene are KGHSH and LQKENI. The CDR3 length is 15 residues. The CDR3 spells CASSPGQGDLGTQYF. The CDR3 DNA is TGTGCCAGCTCACCGGGACAGGGGGACCTTGGGACCCAGTACTTC.

The chain has TRBV5-1 and TRBJ1-2, with D possibly TRBD1 on 5 matching bases. This CDR3 spans 15 amino acids. Germline V CDR1 and CDR2: SGHRS, YFSETQ. Trimming took 0 bases from V and 6 from J, leaving 15 bases between them. CDR3 DNA: TGCGCCAGCAGCTTGGAGCGGGGCGCAGGCCATGGCTACACCTTC. This codes for CASSLERGAGHGYTF.

The chain uses TRBV5-4 and TRBJ2-1; TRBD2 matches at 7 bases. Germline values: CDR1 SGHNT, CDR2 YYREEE (reference sequence). CDR3 length: 13 residues. V gave up 4 bases and J gave up 5 bases; unmatched junction bases: 3. The DNA of the CDR3 is TGTGCCAGCAGCCACGGGACTAACAATGAGCAGTTCTTC. Translated: CASSHGTNNEQFF.

The chain couples TRBV11-2 to TRBJ1-1; D not resolved. The V end lost 2 bases, the J end lost 1 base, and 14 bases lay between the germline ends. The CDR3 is made up of 16 amino acids. Germline loops: CDR1 SGHAT, CDR2 FQNNGV. The CDR3 region has the DNA TGTGCCAGCAGCTTACAGTCGGGTCAATCGAACACTGAAGCTTTCTTT. Amino acids: CASSLQSGQSNTEAFF. The variable domain in full, completed from reference TRBV11-2 and TRBJ1-1, reads EAGVAQSPRYKIIEKRQSVAFWCNPISGHATLYWYQQILGQGPKLLIQFQNNGVVDDSQLPKDRFSAERLKGVDSTLKIQPAKLEDSAVYLCASSLQSGQSNTEAFFGQGTRLTVV.

This chain's CDR3 is CASSSGTGVEQYF. Here the CDR3 DNA reads TGTGCCAGCAGTTCCGGAACAGGGGTCGAGCAGTACTTC. This chain connects TRBV6-6 to TRBJ2-7; 7 bases agree with TRBD1. The junction had 6 bases not matched to a gene; V was cut back by 4 bases and J by 6 bases. The germline gives CDR1 MNHNY, CDR2 SVGAGI (reference sequence). The CDR3 is 13 residues long.

On this clone: A junction boundary mismatches the germline segment, possibly from a read error. The V call is TRBV7-9, the J call TRBJ2-7; 7 bases line up with TRBD1. The germline gives CDR1 SEHNR, CDR2 FQNEAQ (reference sequence). The CDR3 is 12 residues long. In nucleotides, the CDR3 is TGTGCCAGCAGCTTAGATTCCGGGACAGAGGGATTC. Protein product: CASSLDSGTEGF.

The rearrangement links TRBV4-2 to TRBJ1-4; D not resolved. This CDR3 region has 16 residues. V was pared by 0 bases and J by 7 bases, with 15 bases between. From germline, CDR1 is LGHNA and CDR2 YNFKEQ. DNA of the CDR3: TGTGCCAGCAGCCAAGAAATGGGCAGCCTTAGTGAAAAACTGTTTTTT. Translation gives CASSQEMGSLSEKLFF.

CDR3 sequence reads: CASRPAGGPGNEQFF. CDR3 in DNA: TGTGCCAGCAGGCCTGCGGGGGGGCCTGGGAATGAGCAGTTCTTC. V and J are TRBV2 and TRBJ2-1; TRBD2 matches 9 bases. Looked up from germline, CDR1 is SNHLY and CDR2 is FYNNEI. The junction had 10 bases not matched to a gene; V was cut back by 6 bases and J by 7 bases. The CDR3 is 15 residues long.

CDR3 sequence: CASSSPTENYGYTF. The CDR3 DNA reads TGTGCCAGCAGCTCACCGACTGAGAACTATGGCTACACCTTC. V usage is TRBV7-2 and J usage is TRBJ1-2; D gene unclear. V was pared by 4 bases and J by 2 bases, with 11 bases between. CDR1 SGHTA and CDR2 FQGNSA come from the germline V gene. This CDR3 contains 14 residues.

This chain connects TRBV3-1 (or the pseudogene TRBV3-2) to TRBJ1-1, with TRBD1 matching 7 bases. Germline V gene data show CDR1 as LGHDT and CDR2 as YNNKEL (reference sequence). The CDR3 covers 16 residues. The junction had 8 bases not matched to a gene; V was cut back by 4 bases and J by 0 bases. This CDR3 is CASSLKATGLNTEAFF. The DNA of the CDR3 is TGTGCCAGCAGCCTAAAAGCGACAGGGCTGAACACTGAAGCTTTCTTT.